This T cell receptor beta chain was recorded in a study of spatial heterogeneity in lung cancer. Study as a whole: Alpha-chain sequences were consistently detected less often than beta-chain sequences. Study-level results: Tumor TCRs that were ubiquitous and expanded showed up in blood more at resection than follow-up.

As to this clonotype: Antigen specificity is unknown.

Time point denoted: sample taken at primary tumor resection. Unsorted whole RNA from tumor, nontumor lung or frozen PBMC underwent sequencing. The donors were approximately 65 patients with non-small cell lung cancer that was early-stage and untreated. Every individual TCR cDNA molecule carried its own unique molecular identifier, which allowed correction of PCR and sequencing errors. Via MiXCR, TCRdb re-called the 5' RACE reads, giving one row per CDR3 protein. The sample lists around 87,000 distinct CDR3 sequences, roughly 12% occurring once. CDR3 length: 16 amino acids. Germline V gene lookup returns CDR1 DFQATT and CDR2 SNEGSKA (reference sequence). J was trimmed by 2 bases and V by 2 bases; bases with no gene match: 9.

The chain couples TRBV20-1 to TRBJ2-1, with 7 positions matching TRBD1. The input for sequencing was PBMCs, taken at surgery. The clonotype originates from a male donor with early-stage non-small cell lung cancer. The CDR3 DNA reads TGCAGTGCTAGATCCCTAGCAGGGGGTGCCTACAATGAGCAGTTCTTC. The encoded protein is CSARSLAGGAYNEQFF.